In this sample, the clone carrying this T cell receptor (beta chain) turned up a few times. Its antigen is as yet unknown. This record comes from a study of vaccination and CD4 T cells after COVID-19. CD4+ T cells that had been cultured provided DNA sequenced with the Oncomine TCR Beta short-read assay. TCRdb redid the calling of the PCR reads with MiXCR, one entry per CDR3 protein. The profile shows about 8,000 distinct CDR3 sequences, around a third of them singletons. Treatment here: roughly ten-day PBMC culture with coronavirus spike peptide pools or control peptides (ViraFEST assay). During the years 2011-2018, before the COVID-19 pandemic, the unexposed donor's CD4+ T cells were collected. ViraFEST used peptide pools to expand antigen-specific T cells before TCR sequencing. Culture of about 1.8 million PBMCs per well took place with approximately 10 IU/ml IL-2 and about 10 ug/ml peptide pools.

The length of the CDR3 is 16 residues. V was pared by 5 bases and J by 7 bases, with 21 bases between. CDR1 and CDR2 from the germline V gene are SEHNR and FQNEAQ (reference sequence). The gene calls are TRBV7-9 and TRBJ2-1; D is tentatively TRBD1 or TRBD2 (6 bases each). This receptor was obtained from a human donor in good health. Sequencing used CD4+ T cells from blood, cultured in vitro. The CDR3 region has the DNA TGTGCCAGCAGCCGCATCGGGGGCGCAGGTTGGAATGAGCAGTTCTTC. Its translation is CASSRIGGAGWNEQFF.